This TCR beta chain was sequenced in a study of CXCR3-negative and CXCR3-positive naive CD8 T cells (dated by TCRdb to the late 2010s). At the level of the whole study: In total, roughly 140 million TRB reads were obtained, which works out to roughly 1.5 +/- 0.3 million reads per library. The diversity and physicochemical repertoire analyses included ten to eleven donors pooled from two independent experiments. The TRBV-TRBJ cluster analysis covered naive subsets from about five donors and memory cells from 3 donors.

Each CD8+ T cell subset was flow-sorted in triplicate, with about 320,000 cells per subset placed directly into RLT lysis buffer. To exclude memory contaminants, naive CD8+ T cells were stringently defined as CD45RO-CCR7+CD27+CD95-. Standard density gradient centrifugation was used to isolate peripheral blood mononuclear cells from buffy coats. Naive CXCR3-negative and CXCR3-positive CD8+ T cells were flow-sorted on a FACSAria III. Total RNA was extracted from sorted cells using an RNeasy Mini Kit. Sequencing took place on a NextSeq 550. The Human TCR Profiling Kit (MiLaboratory) was used to prepare UMI-labeled 5' RACE TRB cDNA libraries. The full amount of extracted RNA was used for cDNA synthesis, and the full amount of resulting cDNA was used for PCR amplification. Libraries were prepared in parallel using an identical number of PCR cycles. The study's own analysis went as follows. About 50,000 +/- 10,000 unique UMI-labeled TRB cDNA molecules per library were extracted with MIGEC and MiXCR, with at least two reads per UMI required. An average of roughly 40,000 +/- 10,000 functional in-frame TRB CDR3 nucleotide clonotypes without stop codons was found per library. After each sample was downsampled to 5000 UMI-labeled TRB molecules, VDJtools was used to calculate diversity metrics such as normalized Shannon-Wiener and Chao1. VDJtools computed clonotype-size-weighted physicochemical properties of the central five CDR3 residues: interaction energy, strength, volume and Kidera factor 4. After the reads were reprocessed by TCRdb, one entry was made per CDR3 protein sequence, with no DNA. The authors' filters were not applied to this entry. The sample table on file contains tens of thousands of distinct CDR3 sequences. Roughly 0.8% of the sample is taken by the ten largest.

As for this clonotype: There is no known antigen for this receptor.

The CDR3, cysteine through phenylalanine, is 16 amino acids long. Only the protein sequence is given. CDR1 and CDR2 are read off the germline V gene as LGHNT and FRNRAP. What the authors observed across the whole study: Compared with CXCR3-negative naive cells, CXCR3-positive naive cells had TRB CDR3s with higher hydrophobicity (lower Kidera factor 4), lower energy, and higher strength and volume indices. Surface CD5, linked to self-reactivity in mice, was comparable between naive subsets; TCR interaction strength was therefore also inferred from TRB CDR3 physicochemical properties. CXCR3 expression partially decreased after cryopreservation, so most assays used freshly isolated PBMCs. Similar TRBV-TRBJ usage was shown by naive CXCR3-negative and CXCR3-positive cells from the same donor, whereas distinct patterns were shown by memory cells. Both naive subsets had comparably high repertoire diversity, while memory CD8+ T cells had much lower repertoire diversity.

The sample taken for sequencing was naive CXCR3+ CD8+ T cells from blood. Interpreted using the paper, the cell subset or site label stands for: CD45RO-CCR7+CD27+CD95- naive CD8+ T cells expressing CXCR3 (TNR3+). This clonotype was sampled from a human donor in good health. Some clones in this sample may be carry-over from other donors' samples. Recombination connected TRBV12-5 to TRBJ2-5; TCRdb returns TRBD2, unconfirmable since there is no DNA. The CDR3 reads CASGLYGAGGEETQYF.